These 21 T cell receptor beta chains came from one sample sequenced in a study of shared clonotypes between healthy human individuals. Repertoires were generated with immunoSEQ multiplex PCR, while TCRdb's copy carries only in-frame clones and drops some. The sample gives about 480,000 clones, almost 80% of which show up once; under 15% is in the top ten. Sequences were obtained from PBMCs. These receptors originate from a woman between 35 and 50 years old in good health. Some clones in this sample may be carry-over from other donors' samples.

CDR3 sequence reads: CASSPAPWLAGLWGEQYF. In DNA form, the CDR3 reads TGTGCCAGCAGCCCTGCACCGTGGCTAGCGGGACTGTGGGGCGAGCAGTACTTC. The chain employs TRBV5-6 and TRBJ2-7; 9 nucleotides agree with TRBD2. Trimming cost V 4 bases and J 6 bases; bases outside gene matches: 20. CDR3 length: 18 amino acids. In germline, CDR1 is SGHDT, CDR2 YYEEEE.

Points on this clone: The junction shows a germline mismatch at one end, possibly a read error. The gene calls are TRBV7-9 and TRBJ2-7, with TRBD1 identical over 9 bases. CDR1 and CDR2 from the germline V gene are SEHNR and FQNEAQ (reference sequence). The CDR3 runs to 13 residues. In DNA, the CDR3 is TGTGCCAGCAGTTCTCAACCGGGACAGGGTTATTTCTTC. Protein product: CASSSQPGQGYFF. Filled out from reference TRBV7-9 and TRBJ2-7, the complete variable domain reads DTGVSQNPRHKITKRGQNVTFRCDPISEHNRLYWYRQTLGQGPEFLTYFQNEAQLEKSRLLSDRFSAERPKGSFSTLEIQRTEQGDSAMYLCASSSQPGQGYFFGPGTRLTVT.

The V and J genes are TRBV30 and TRBJ2-7; D perhaps matches TRBD2 (5 bases). Trimming shortened V by 7 bases and J by 2 bases, and 9 bases separated the two germline ends. The CDR3 covers 11 residues. Germline lookup yields CDR1 GTSNPN and CDR2 SVGIG (reference sequence). Here the CDR3 DNA reads TGTGCCTCGAAACTAGCCTACGAGCAGTACTTC. Protein sequence: CASKLAYEQYF.

The chain links TRBV27 to TRBJ2-3, with 8 bases that match TRBD1. V shed 4 bases and J 0 bases; nucleotides not matched to a gene: 6. The CDR3 has 16 amino acids. CDR1 MNHEY and CDR2 SMNVEV come from the germline V gene (reference sequence). The DNA for the CDR3 is TGTGCCAGCAGTTCGACAGGGGCTGTTAGCACAGATACGCAGTATTTT. This encodes CASSSTGAVSTDTQYF.

The chain carries TRBV30 and TRBJ2-7, with a weak D call TRBD1 (6 bases). The germline CDR1 and CDR2 sequences are GTSNPN and SVGIG (reference sequence). The CDR3 spans 15 residues. The V and J ends lost 0 bases and 7 bases respectively, with 19 bases between them. The CDR3 region is CAWSVGGGPPREQYF. CDR3 coding DNA: TGTGCCTGGAGTGTGGGTGGGGGCCCGCCCCGAGAGCAGTACTTC. The whole variable domain, filled in from reference TRBV30 and TRBJ2-7, reads SQTIHQWPATLVQPVGSPLSLECTVEGTSNPNLYWYRQAAGRGLQLLFYSVGIGQISSEVPQNLSASRPQDRQFILSSKKLLLSDSGFYLCAWSVGGGPPREQYFGPGTRLTVT.

This clone was found a few times. The chain links TRBV5-1 to TRBJ1-1; unclear D gene. The CDR3 consists of 14 residues. V was clipped by 7 bases and J by 1 base, with 14 bases between them. Germline loops: CDR1 SGHRS, CDR2 YFSETQ. The CDR3 sequence is CASSLVEPNTEAFF. The CDR3 coding sequence is TGCGCCAGCTCCCTGGTGGAGCCGAACACTGAAGCTTTCTTT. Based on the CDR3 plus reference TRBV5-1 and TRBJ1-1, the full variable domain is KAGVTQTPRYLIKTRGQQVTLSCSPISGHRSVSWYQQTPGQGLQFLFEYFSETQRNKGNFPGRFSGRQFSNSRSEMNVSTLELGDSALYLCASSLVEPNTEAFFGQGTRLTVV.

Written as DNA, the CDR3 is TGTGCCAGCAGGCGACTAGCGGGGAACACCGGGGAGCTGTTTTTT. Its translation is CASRRLAGNTGELFF. The chain recombines TRBV6-6 with TRBJ2-2, with 10 bases that match TRBD2. There are 15 residues in the CDR3. Germline CDR1 MNHNY, CDR2 SVGAGI (reference sequence). Germline trimming cut 6 bases from V and 1 base from J; bases unmatched to any gene: 2.

This clone was recorded a few times. The V call is TRBV30, the J call TRBJ1-6, with 11 bases matching TRBD1. Germline CDR1 and CDR2: GTSNPN and SVGIG (reference sequence). The CDR3 contains 15 residues. The ends lost 0 bases at V and 9 bases at J; junction bases unmatched: 4. In nucleotides, the CDR3 is TGTGCCTGGAGTGTACCTGGGACAGGGGGTTCACCCCTCCACTTT. Protein product: CAWSVPGTGGSPLHF. The full variable domain, completed using reference TRBV30 and TRBJ1-6, is SQTIHQWPATLVQPVGSPLSLECTVEGTSNPNLYWYRQAAGRGLQLLFYSVGIGQISSEVPQNLSASRPQDRQFILSSKKLLLSDSGFYLCAWSVPGTGGSPLHFGNGTRLTVT.

The chain carries TRBV5-1 and TRBJ2-1; D is possibly TRBD1 (5 bases). Germline assignment: CDR1 SGHRS and CDR2 YFSETQ. Trimming cost V 0 bases and J 1 base, with 11 bases left between them. The CDR3 has 16 amino acids. The CDR3: CASSLAPQDSYNEQFF. For the CDR3, the DNA is TGCGCCAGCAGCTTGGCCCCACAGGATTCCTACAATGAGCAGTTCTTC. The full variable domain, rest sourced from reference TRBV5-1 and TRBJ2-1, is KAGVTQTPRYLIKTRGQQVTLSCSPISGHRSVSWYQQTPGQGLQFLFEYFSETQRNKGNFPGRFSGRQFSNSRSEMNVSTLELGDSALYLCASSLAPQDSYNEQFFGPGTRLTVL.

The chain combines TRBV11-2 with TRBJ2-7; D uncertain. This CDR3 contains 14 residues. Germline V gene sequence: CDR1 SGHAT, CDR2 FQNNGV. V was shortened by 1 base and J by 3 bases, with 10 bases between the two germline ends. The CDR3 protein is CASSLGVSLYEQYF. The CDR3 DNA reads as TGTGCCAGCAGCTTAGGGGTGTCTCTCTACGAGCAGTACTTC. Filled out from reference TRBV11-2 and TRBJ2-7, the complete variable domain reads EAGVAQSPRYKIIEKRQSVAFWCNPISGHATLYWYQQILGQGPKLLIQFQNNGVVDDSQLPKDRFSAERLKGVDSTLKIQPAKLEDSAVYLCASSLGVSLYEQYFGPGTRLTVT.

The sample holds one count of this clone. The genes are TRBV5-1 and TRBJ2-7; no definite D call. The CDR3 is 13 amino acids. Germline loops: CDR1 SGHRS, CDR2 YFSETQ. The germline V and J ends were trimmed by 4 bases and 2 bases, with 10 bases remaining between them. The CDR3 region has the DNA TGCGCCAGCAGCCCTCGGACCCCCTACGAGCAGTACTTC. The encoded protein is CASSPRTPYEQYF. Using reference TRBV5-1 and TRBJ2-7 for the parts outside the CDR3, the full variable domain is KAGVTQTPRYLIKTRGQQVTLSCSPISGHRSVSWYQQTPGQGLQFLFEYFSETQRNKGNFPGRFSGRQFSNSRSEMNVSTLELGDSALYLCASSPRTPYEQYFGPGTRLTVT.

To note about this clone: This likely came from a read error, as a far larger clone is one base away. Here the CDR3 omits its conserved ending phenylalanine or tryptophan, so a read error is the likely source. The genes are TRBV6-5 and TRBJ2-7; TRBD1 might be the D (6 bases). V lost 6 bases to trimming and J lost 4 bases, with 10 bases between them. The CDR3 is made up of 12 amino acids. Germline V gene lookup returns CDR1 MNHEY and CDR2 SVGAGI. The CDR3 DNA reads as TGTGCCAGCAGGAGGACAGATTACGAGCAGTACTCC. It codes for CASRRTDYEQYS.

With regard to this clone: One end of the junction fails to match germline, which may point to a read error. V gene TRBV7-9 combines with J gene TRBJ1-2; TRBD1 matches 9 bases. Germline V lookup: CDR1 SEHNR, CDR2 FQNEAQ (reference sequence). CDR3 length: 12 amino acids. CDR3 loop: CASSLADRGGAF. In DNA form, the CDR3 reads TGTGCCAGCAGCTTAGCGGACAGGGGTGGGGCATTC.

The chain combines TRBV7-2 with TRBJ2-7; 8 bases map to TRBD1. The CDR3 totals 15 residues. After removal of 5 bases from V and 1 base from J, the junction contained 7 bases not matched to a gene. Germline V gene data show CDR1 as SGHTA and CDR2 as FQGNSA. CDR3 region: CASSVTGTGSYEQYF. CDR3 nucleotide sequence: TGTGCCAGCAGCGTTACCGGGACAGGATCCTACGAGCAGTACTTC.

The chain recombines TRBV27 with TRBJ2-3; D might be TRBD1 (7 bases). Germline assignment: CDR1 MNHEY and CDR2 SMNVEV (reference sequence). The length of the CDR3 is 13 residues. The V end was cut by 4 bases, the J end by 5 bases, with 10 bases between. The CDR3 spells CASSWQGGDTQYF. In DNA form, the CDR3 reads TGTGCCAGCAGTTGGCAGGGGGGAGATACGCAGTATTTT.

The rearrangement links TRBV6-1 to TRBJ1-2, with a possible D match to TRBD1 (5 bases). The V end lost 5 bases, the J end lost 0 bases, and 10 bases lay between the germline ends. Germline CDR1 and CDR2: MNHNS and SASEGT. The CDR3 contains 14 residues. CDR3 amino acids: CASSPQGSNYGYTF. In nucleotides, the CDR3 is TGTGCCAGCAGTCCCCAGGGTTCTAACTATGGCTACACCTTC.

The chain uses TRBV10-3 and TRBJ1-5, with D unresolved. CDR1 and CDR2 (germline): ENHRY, SYGVKD. The CDR3 runs 13 residues. Trimming left V 2 bases short and J 1 base short, with 3 bases between. The CDR3 DNA sequence: TGTGCCATCAGTGAGACGAGCAATCAGCCCCAGCATTTT. It yields the protein CAISETSNQPQHF.

The table lists this clone with a count of one. The V gene is TRBV7-9, the J gene TRBJ1-5; D gene uncertain. The V and J ends lost 1 base and 4 bases respectively, with 11 bases between them. The germline V gene encodes CDR1 SEHNR and CDR2 FQNEAQ (reference sequence). The CDR3 has 15 residues. The CDR3 loop is CASSLVSGENQPQHF. The CDR3 DNA reads TGTGCCAGCAGCTTAGTCTCAGGAGAGAATCAGCCCCAGCATTTT.

The chain recombines TRBV10-3 with TRBJ1-6; D possibly corresponds to TRBD1 (5 bases). Germline lookup yields CDR1 ENHRY and CDR2 SYGVKD. V lost 2 bases to trimming and J lost 0 bases, with 14 bases between them. There are 18 residues in the CDR3. As DNA, the CDR3 is TGTGCCATCAGTGAGGGTCAGGGCGCTAGCTCCTATAATTCACCCCTCCACTTT. Amino acids: CAISEGQGASSYNSPLHF.

The count of this clone is one. This sequence joins TRBV18 and TRBJ2-7; D is possibly TRBD1 (6 bases). This CDR3 spans 15 amino acids. Trimming left V 3 bases short and J 2 bases short, with 14 bases between. Germline V gene lookup returns CDR1 KGHSH and CDR2 LQKENI. CDR3 loop: CASSPSGTRTYEQYF. The CDR3 DNA is TGTGCCAGCTCACCTTCCGGGACACGAACCTACGAGCAGTACTTC.

V gene TRBV11-3 combines with J gene TRBJ2-1, with 11 bases that match TRBD2. Germline V gene data show CDR1 as SGHNT and CDR2 as YENEEA. V lost 3 bases to trimming and J lost 5 bases; unmatched junction nucleotides: 6. CDR3 length: 16 amino acids. The CDR3 protein is CASSFAGGLADNEQFF. The CDR3 DNA follows: TGTGCCAGCAGCTTCGCAGGGGGACTAGCGGACAATGAGCAGTTCTTC.